A selection of T cell receptor beta chains follows, all from one sample in a study of radiotherapy plus CTLA-4 blockade in lung cancer. Produced via immunoSEQ multiplex PCR; TCRdb's table is partial and in-frame only. The table lists over 70,000 clones, around 87% of them singletons. The specimen comprised peripheral blood, sampled from a patient treated with radiotherapy plus ipilimumab. These receptors all stem from a human donor with non-small cell lung cancer who had a partial response to radiotherapy plus ipilimumab. CDR3s include the opening cysteine and the closing phenylalanine or tryptophan. A D gene is named only where the DNA matches it firmly.

V	J	D	DNA	CDR3
TRBV27	TRBJ2-3	TRBD2	TGTGCCAGCACCTCCGGACTAGCGGGAGGAGATACGCAGTATTTT	CASTSGLAGGDTQYF
TRBV15	TRBJ2-1	TRBD2	TGTGCCACTAAAACCCGGACTAGCGGCTACAATGAGCAGTTCTTC	CATKTRTSGYNEQFF
TRBV5-4	TRBJ2-5	TRBD1	TGTGCCAGCAGCTCAGGGGGCCTCCAAGAGACCCAGTACTTC	CASSSGGLQETQYF
TRBV7-8	TRBJ2-1	TRBD2	TGTGCCAGCAGCTCCGCTTCTAGCGGGAGTGGCAATGAGCAGTTCTTC	CASSSASSGSGNEQFF
TRBV15	TRBJ2-1	TRBD2	TGTGCCACCAGCAACCCTAGCGGGAGGGCCAACTACAATGAGCAGTTCTTC	CATSNPSGRANYNEQFF
TRBV2	TRBJ2-7	NA	TGTGCCAGCAGTTCCCTTAACGAGCAGTACTTC	CASSSLNEQYF
TRBV6-5	TRBJ1-1	NA	TGTGCCAGCTTCCGACAGCCTGAAGCTTTCTTT	CASFRQPEAFF
TRBV7-2	TRBJ2-1	NA	TGTGCCAGCAGCCTAAGACTAGACTCCCTTAATGAGCAGTTCTTC	CASSLRLDSLNEQFF
TRBV19	TRBJ1-5	NA	TGTGCCAGTAGTCAGGGTCAGCCCCAGCATTTT	CASSQGQPQHF
TRBV11-3	TRBJ2-3	TRBD1	TGTGCCAGCAGCGCCGGGACAGGGAAAACAGATACGCAGTATTTT	CASSAGTGKTDTQYF